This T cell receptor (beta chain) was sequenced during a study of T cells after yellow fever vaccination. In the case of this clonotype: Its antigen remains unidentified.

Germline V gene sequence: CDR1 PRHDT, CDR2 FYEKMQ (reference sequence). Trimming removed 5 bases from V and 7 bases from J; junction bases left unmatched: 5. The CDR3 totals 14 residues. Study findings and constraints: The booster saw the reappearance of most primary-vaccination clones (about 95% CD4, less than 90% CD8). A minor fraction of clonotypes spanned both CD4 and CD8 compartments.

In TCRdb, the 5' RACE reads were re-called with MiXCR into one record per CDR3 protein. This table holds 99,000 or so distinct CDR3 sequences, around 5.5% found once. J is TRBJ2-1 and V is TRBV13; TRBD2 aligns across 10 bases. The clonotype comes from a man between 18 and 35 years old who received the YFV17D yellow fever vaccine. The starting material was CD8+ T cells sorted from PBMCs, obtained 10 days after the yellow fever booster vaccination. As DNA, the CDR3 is TGTGCCAGCAGCCAGCGGGGGGGCCAAAATGAGCAGTTCTTC. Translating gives CASSQRGGQNEQFF.